The next 29 T cell receptor beta chains were all read from a single sample in a study of T cell repertoires in cytomegalovirus infection. Their target antigens are unknown. TCRdb called the reads again in MiXCR, with one record for every CDR3 protein. The data show roughly 860,000 distinct CDR3 sequences, 30% to 35% seen once. The sequencing here drew on cultured CD8+ T cells from PBMCs, taken from culture after CMV antigen stimulation. These TCRs come from a human donor in good health (CMV status not recorded). Some clones in this sample may be carry-over from other donors' samples.

This clonotype was recorded many times. The chain couples TRBV7-9 to TRBJ2-1, with unresolved D. Germline CDR1 reads SEHNR; CDR2 reads FQNEAQ (reference sequence). This CDR3 contains 12 residues. Trimming shortened V by 0 bases and J by 8 bases, and 5 bases separated the two germline ends. Written as DNA, the CDR3 is TGTGCCAGCAGCTTAGCCTCAGATGAGCAGTTCTTC. Translating it yields CASSLASDEQFF.

The table lists this clonotype with many counts. The chain couples TRBV7-6 to TRBJ1-1, with 10 bases fitting TRBD1. Germline V gene sequence: CDR1 SGHVS, CDR2 FNYEAQ. With 4 bases clipped from V and 7 bases from J, the junction kept 6 bases outside the gene matches. This CDR3 is built from 14 residues. The DNA of the CDR3 is TGTGCCAGCAGCTCGGGGACAGGGGAGGGTGAAGCTTTCTTT. This encodes CASSSGTGEGEAFF.

This clonotype was seen many times. The chain is built from TRBV7-6 and TRBJ2-7; 7 bases match TRBD2. The CDR3 runs 16 residues. The J segment lost 3 bases and the V segment lost 1 base, leaving 9 bases of the junction unmatched. CDR1 and CDR2 from the germline V gene are SGHVS and FNYEAQ. CDR3 DNA sequence: TGTGCCAGCAGCTTAGGTACGCGGGGGAGCTTCTACGAGCAGTACTTC. Translation: CASSLGTRGSFYEQYF.

This clonotype was counted only a few times. The rearrangement links TRBV12-3 or TRBV12-4 to TRBJ2-5, with D tentatively TRBD2 (7 bases). Trimming took off 3 bases at V and 3 bases at J, with 11 bases between the two ends. This CDR3 is built from 14 residues. The CDR3 spells CASSFGGGEETQYF. CDR3 in DNA: TGTGCCAGCAGTTTTGGCGGGGGCGAAGAGACCCAGTACTTC.

This clonotype occurred a few times. The chain joins TRBV4-1 to TRBJ2-3, with 11 bases that match TRBD2. Germline trimming cut 2 bases from V and 1 base from J; bases unmatched to any gene: 5. The CDR3 sequence is 17 residues long. The germline gives CDR1 MGHRA, CDR2 YSYEKL. The CDR3 DNA reads as TGCGCCAGCAGCCAAATAGCGGGGGGGCCGGGCACAGATACGCAGTATTTT. Protein product: CASSQIAGGPGTDTQYF.

The chain joins TRBV27 to TRBJ1-2; no reliable D call. Trimming pared 5 bases from V and 6 bases from J, leaving 13 bases between. Germline V gene sequence: CDR1 MNHEY, CDR2 SMNVEV (reference sequence). The CDR3 length is 13 residues. The chain's CDR3 is CASSSGYGDGYTF. The CDR3 region has the DNA TGTGCCAGCAGTAGCGGGTATGGGGATGGCTACACCTTC.

This clonotype showed up many times. This rearrangement joins TRBV7-2 to TRBJ2-1, with 10 bases aligning to TRBD1. Germline trimming cut 2 bases from V and 6 bases from J; bases unmatched to any gene: 19. CDR3 length equals 20 residues. The germline CDR1 and CDR2 sequences are SGHTA and FQGNSA. CDR3 region: CASSLISTGGWPYPSNEQFF. CDR3 nucleotides: TGTGCCAGCAGCTTAATTTCGACAGGGGGCTGGCCTTACCCGTCCAATGAGCAGTTCTTC.

This clonotype was seen more than once but under ten times. J is TRBJ2-3 and V is TRBV2; D may be TRBD2 (6 bases). The V gene's germline CDR1 is SNHLY and CDR2 FYNNEI. The V end lost 2 bases, the J end lost 2 bases, and 17 bases lay between the germline ends. The length of the CDR3 is 17 residues. The DNA of the CDR3 is TGTGCCAGCAGTGAACTGGGTCGGGGGTACCCCACAGATACGCAGTATTTT. This gives the protein CASSELGRGYPTDTQYF.

As regards this clonotype: Compared with germline, one end of the junction differs, possibly owing to a read error. The chain employs TRBV6-5 and TRBJ1-2; 9 bases agree with TRBD1. Germline CDR1 is MNHEY and CDR2 is SVGAGI. The CDR3 is 12 residues long. CDR3 amino acids: CASSRDRVVTNF. In nucleotides, the CDR3 is TGTGCCAGCAGTCGGGACAGGGTTGTCACCAACTTC.

The rearrangement links TRBV7-6 to TRBJ2-2, with 15 positions matching TRBD2. The V gene's germline CDR1 is SGHVS and CDR2 FNYEAQ. With V trimmed by 7 bases and J by 5 bases, 11 bases remained unmatched. The CDR3 runs to 18 residues. CDR3 DNA: TGTGCCAGCACCCTTGGACTAGCGGGGGGGCCGCGGACCGGGGAGCTGTTTTTT. Translated: CASTLGLAGGPRTGELFF.

In DNA, the CDR3 is TGTGCCAGCAGCTTAGTAGCAAAGGAGAATGAGCAGTTCTTC. It encodes CASSLVAKENEQFF. This sequence joins TRBV7-9 and TRBJ2-1; D remains unclear. The CDR3 is 14 amino acids. The ends were cut back, 1 base at V and 7 bases at J, with 11 bases in the middle. Germline-derived CDR1 and CDR2 are SEHNR and FQNEAQ (reference sequence).

The CDR3 region has the DNA TGCGCCAGCAGCTGGACCGGAGCGGGGGGGCCATCAGATACGCAGTATTTT. Protein sequence: CASSWTGAGGPSDTQYF. The chain carries TRBV5-1 and TRBJ2-3, with 10 bases aligning to TRBD2. Trimming took 3 bases from V and 4 from J; bases not matched to a gene: 11. There are 17 residues in the CDR3. CDR1 SGHRS and CDR2 YFSETQ come from the germline V gene.

The chain employs TRBV27 and TRBJ1-1, with 7 bases matching TRBD1. From germline, CDR1 is MNHEY and CDR2 SMNVEV (reference sequence). The CDR3 runs 16 residues. With 0 bases clipped from V and 1 base from J, the junction kept 5 bases outside the gene matches. The CDR3 is CASSLSRRGPNTEAFF. The CDR3 DNA reads as TGTGCCAGCAGTTTATCGAGGAGGGGGCCGAACACTGAAGCTTTCTTT.

The chain employs TRBV9 and TRBJ2-1; 7 nucleotides align to TRBD1. Germline lookup yields CDR1 SGDLS and CDR2 YYNGEE. J gave up 7 bases and V 0 bases, and 10 bases lay outside the gene matches. CDR3 length equals 16 residues. The CDR3 here is CASSVAGDSLSNEQFF. The CDR3 DNA follows: TGTGCCAGCAGCGTAGCTGGGGACAGCCTATCTAATGAGCAGTTCTTC.

This clonotype showed up just a few times. The chain uses TRBV6-8 and TRBJ1-2; 10 bases line up with TRBD1. Germline CDR1 is MNHGY and CDR2 is SAAAGT. CDR3 length equals 13 residues. The V segment lost 6 bases and the J segment 6 bases; nucleotides outside the gene matches: 4. The chain's CDR3 is CASRRQGADGYTF. The CDR3 bases are TGTGCCAGCAGACGACAGGGGGCCGATGGCTACACCTTC.

This clonotype was counted only a few times. V usage is TRBV27 and J usage is TRBJ2-3, with no clear D. Germline CDR1 and CDR2: MNHEY and SMNVEV (reference sequence). V was pared by 2 bases and J by 1 base, with 10 bases between. The CDR3 has 15 amino acids. The CDR3 coding sequence is TGTGCCAGCAGTTTACTACACCCTGGCACAGATACGCAGTATTTT. It specifies CASSLLHPGTDTQYF.

V usage is TRBV7-9 and J usage is TRBJ2-5, with D maybe TRBD1 (6 bases). V shed 1 base and J shed 2 bases, with 11 bases lying between them. The CDR3 has 15 amino acids. Per germline, CDR1 SEHNR and CDR2 FQNEAQ (reference sequence). The CDR3 nucleotides are TGTGCCAGCAGCTTAGTCTCCGGACAGCAAGAGACCCAGTACTTC. Translating gives CASSLVSGQQETQYF.

Details on this clonotype: A much larger clone differs by one base, so this may be a read error. The V gene is TRBV7-6, the J gene TRBJ2-3; TRBD1 is a possible D gene (6 bases). The V gene's germline CDR1 is SGHVS and CDR2 FNYEAQ. V lost 3 bases, J lost 4 bases, and 11 bases lay in between. This CDR3 has 14 residues. The CDR3 DNA sequence: TGTGCCAGCAGCTTTGATGGGGGCTCAGATACGCAGTATTTT. Protein: CASSFDGGSDTQYF.

This clonotype appeared a few times. The rearrangement links TRBV4-1 to TRBJ2-7, with 12 bases identical to TRBD1. CDR1 is MGHRA and CDR2 is YSYEKL in the germline V gene. V lost 0 bases to trimming and J lost 6 bases; unmatched junction nucleotides: 6. The CDR3 consists of 16 residues. CDR3 amino acids: CASSQEPGQGAREQYF. The CDR3 DNA reads TGCGCCAGCAGCCAAGAACCGGGACAGGGGGCGCGCGAGCAGTACTTC.

The gene calls are TRBV27 and TRBJ2-6; the D is unclear. The V gene's germline CDR1 is MNHEY and CDR2 SMNVEV (reference sequence). There are 13 residues in the CDR3. The V end was cut by 9 bases, the J end by 1 base, with 7 bases between. The CDR3 loop reads CASSTSGANVLTF. Written as DNA, the CDR3 is TGTGCCAGTTCAACTTCTGGGGCCAACGTCCTGACTTTC.

The CDR3 region has the DNA TGTGCCAGCAGTTTCGCCAGGTTCGGAGAGACCCAGTACTTC. Its translation is CASSFARFGETQYF. The chain joins TRBV12-3 or TRBV12-4 to TRBJ2-5; D remains ambiguous. Trimming took off 3 bases at V and 4 bases at J, with 12 bases between the two ends. CDR3 length: 14 amino acids.

This clonotype was seen a few times. This chain uses TRBV7-6 with TRBJ2-7; TRBD2 matches at 8 bases. Germline V CDR1 and CDR2: SGHVS, FNYEAQ. The CDR3 is made up of 14 amino acids. The DNA for the CDR3 is TGTGCTAGCAGCTTAGCGGGGCCGTTCGTCGAGCAGTACGTC. Amino acid sequence: CASSLAGPFVEQYV.

The chain joins TRBV6-1 to TRBJ2-7, with D possibly called TRBD1 or TRBD2 (5 bases each). Germline CDR1 is MNHNS and CDR2 is SASEGT. V was trimmed by 4 bases and J by 2 bases, leaving 18 bases between them. The CDR3 runs 16 residues. The CDR3 bases are TGTGCCAGCAGTGTCCTTCCCTCGGGACCCCCCTACGAGCAGTACGTC. Translating gives CASSVLPSGPPYEQYV.

This clonotype was picked up a small number of times. This chain links TRBV20-1 with TRBJ2-5, with a possible D match to TRBD2 (5 bases). The CDR3 has 13 residues. V lost 3 bases and J 5 bases, leaving 13 bases between the germline ends. Germline-derived CDR1 and CDR2 are DFQATT and SNEGSKA (reference sequence). Here the CDR3 DNA reads TGCAGTGCTAGTGTCGGACTTACGGAGACCCAGTACTTC. Amino acids: CSASVGLTETQYF.

This clonotype occurred a few times. V gene TRBV5-1 combines with J gene TRBJ1-6; D unresolved. With 4 bases removed from V and 0 bases from J, the gap between germline ends came to 11 bases. Germline V lookup: CDR1 SGHRS, CDR2 YFSETQ. There are 16 residues in the CDR3. CDR3 amino acids: CASSQKTSSYNSPLHF. CDR3 bases: TGCGCCAGCAGCCAAAAAACGAGCTCCTATAATTCACCCCTCCACTTT.

The chain employs TRBV7-6 and TRBJ2-2; D tentatively reads TRBD1 or TRBD2 (5 bases each). CDR3 length: 17 residues. CDR1 is SGHVS, CDR2 FNYEAQ, per germline. DNA for the CDR3: TGTGTGGCACTCCGAGGGGCAGTGCAATCGAACACCGGGGAGCTGTTTTTT. This codes for CVALRGAVQSNTGELFF.

A word on this clonotype: An end of the junction differs from the germline gene, which may be a read error. The V and J genes are TRBV7-2 and TRBJ2-3; 9 bases are a match to TRBD1. This CDR3 has 15 residues. Germline V gene lookup returns CDR1 SGHTA and CDR2 FQGNSA. The CDR3 coding sequence is TGTGCCGGCAGCGTTACAGGGGGCGCGACAGATACGCAGTATTTT. Amino acids: CAGSVTGGATDTQYF.

This clonotype was seen many times. This CDR3 is CASTPTGDSNQPQHF. CDR3 coding DNA: TGTGCCAGTACCCCGACAGGGGATAGCAATCAGCCCCAGCATTTT. The chain recombines TRBV19 with TRBJ1-5, with 8 bases lining up with TRBD1. The CDR3 is 15 amino acids. V shed 7 bases, J shed 0 bases, and the junction held 5 bases outside the gene matches. The V gene's germline CDR1 is LNHDA and CDR2 SQIVND (reference sequence).

The chain employs TRBV4-1 and TRBJ1-1; D not certain. CDR1 and CDR2 (germline): MGHRA, YSYEKL. The CDR3 covers 15 residues. V was clipped by 0 bases and J by 2 bases, with 10 bases between them. This chain's CDR3 is CASSQDWAANTEAFF. CDR3 coding DNA: TGCGCCAGCAGCCAAGATTGGGCAGCCAACACTGAAGCTTTCTTT.